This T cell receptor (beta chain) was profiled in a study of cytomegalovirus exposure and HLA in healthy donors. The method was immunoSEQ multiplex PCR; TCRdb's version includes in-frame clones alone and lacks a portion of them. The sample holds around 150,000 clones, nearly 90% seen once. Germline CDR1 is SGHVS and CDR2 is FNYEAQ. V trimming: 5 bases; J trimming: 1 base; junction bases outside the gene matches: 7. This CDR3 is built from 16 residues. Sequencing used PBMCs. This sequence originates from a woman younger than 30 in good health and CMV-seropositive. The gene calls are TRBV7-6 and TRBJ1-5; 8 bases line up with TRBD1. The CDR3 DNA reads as TGTGCCAGCAGCCCCACCCAGGGGGCGAGCAATCAGCCCCAGCATTTT. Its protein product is CASSPTQGASNQPQHF.